This TCR beta chain was observed in a study of T cell responses to AZD1222 COVID-19 vaccine. Overall study findings and caveats: The sample set comprised mostly white British donors with more females, and clonal diversity was possibly underestimated. Mapped onto spike, vaccine-associated CD4 TCRs spanned it and were dominant at 160-218 and 743-854.

In the case of this clone: Antigen unknown.

The assay was immunoSEQ multiplex PCR, and TCRdb's table has in-frame clones only and misses some. The table has some 100,000 clones, around 93% seen once. This specimen consisted of peripheral blood, obtained on day 0 of AZD1222 vaccination. This receptor was obtained from an adult in good health.

This CDR3 reads CASSLGQGADEQYF. The DNA for the CDR3 is TGCGCCAGCAGCTTGGGACAGGGGGCGGACGAGCAGTACTTC. This sequence joins TRBV5-1 and TRBJ2-7, with 10 bases fitting TRBD1. CDR3 length: 14 residues. CDR1 is SGHRS, CDR2 YFSETQ, per germline. V was pared by 0 bases and J by 5 bases, with 2 bases of the junction left unmatched.